This T cell receptor (beta chain) originates from a study of post-analysis software for immune sequencing data. Study in general: Included courses were relapsing-remitting and secondary progressive multiple sclerosis; progressive-relapsing multiple sclerosis was also included.

Germline assignment: CDR1 SGHTA and CDR2 FQGNSA. Germline trimming cut 3 bases from V and 6 bases from J; bases unmatched to any gene: 11. CDR3 size: 17 residues. Study-wide results and limits: Patients showed TRBV5-6, TRBV5-1 and TRBV20-1 among 4 or 5 TRBV segments more frequent than in controls.

TCR beta libraries were prepared from cDNA with unique molecular identifiers. Via MiXCR, TCRdb re-called the PCR reads, giving one row per CDR3 protein. The sample shows about 570,000 distinct CDR3 sequences, about a third of them seen only once. This clonotype was observed a handful of times. Its antigen is unidentified. The TCR comes from a girl between 2 and 17 years old with multiple sclerosis. This chain links TRBV7-2 with TRBJ2-1; TRBD2 aligns across 10 bases. The specimen sequenced was blood. The CDR3 sequence: CASSFLGPGLASNEQFF. In DNA, the CDR3 is TGTGCCAGCAGCTTCCTCGGACCGGGACTAGCGAGCAATGAGCAGTTCTTC. The full variable domain, with the rest looked up from reference TRBV7-2 and TRBJ2-1, is GAGVSQSPSNKVTEKGKDVELRCDPISGHTALYWYRQSLGQGLEFLIYFQGNSAPDKSGLPSDRFSAERTGGSVSTLTIQRTQQEDSAVYLCASSFLGPGLASNEQFFGPGTRLTVL.